This entry describes one T cell receptor (beta chain). Its antigen is still unknown. The CDR3 covers 17 residues. The germline CDR1 and CDR2 sequences are DFQATT and SNEGSKA (reference sequence). Trimming at V came to 1 base and at J to 7 bases, leaving 15 bases not matched to a gene. Unique molecular identifiers tagged the TCRbeta library. One entry per CDR3 protein, called by TCRdb with MiXCR from the PCR reads. The repertoire holds a few hundred thousand distinct CDR3 sequences, with 27% as singletons. These data are taken from a study of T-cell reconstitution after alpha-beta-depleted transplantation in children. General observations from the study: Several hundred expanded graft clones reportedly supplied alpha-beta T cells about two months after transplant.

The chain couples TRBV20-1 to TRBJ2-1; 8 positions agree with TRBD2. This TCR derives from a boy less than two years old with Wiskott-Aldrich syndrome, due to receive a stem cell transplant. Here the sequenced sample was PBMCs, taken before TCRalphabeta/CD19-depleted stem cell transplant. The CDR3 nucleotides are TGCAGTGCTAGAGGCGCCCAAGGGACTAGTAAAGGAAATGAGCAGTTCTTC. It yields the protein CSARGAQGTSKGNEQFF.